This T cell receptor (beta chain) was identified in a study of blood T cell repertoires in COVID-19. Unmatched junction bases numbered 4, after V lost 4 bases and J lost 1 base. The germline V gene has CDR1 SGHRS and CDR2 YFSETQ. This CDR3 has 15 amino acids. Authors' processing steps: Amplification with reference gene primers provided the estimates of nucleated cell counts. Some clones are missing from TCRdb's copy, which holds only in-frame ones; the method was immunoSEQ multiplex PCR. For V, J and clone size, that table is used; D and trimming come from the DNA. Counted here are roughly 290,000 clones, around 91% occurring once; the ten biggest clones make up 1.7%. Those who participated ranged in age from 18 to 89 years and resided in about two dozen US areas. Clinical histories supplied by participants themselves formed the basis of cohort assignment.

Specimen: PBMCs or T cells enriched from blood (not recorded which). V gene TRBV5-1 combines with J gene TRBJ1-2; 10 nucleotides align to TRBD1. The sequence was collected from a woman between 18 and 29 years old with acute COVID-19. CDR3 loop: CASSQRTGGNYGYTF. In DNA, the CDR3 is TGCGCCAGCAGCCAAAGGACAGGGGGTAACTATGGCTACACCTTC. Based on the CDR3 plus reference TRBV5-1 and TRBJ1-2, the full variable domain is KAGVTQTPRYLIKTRGQQVTLSCSPISGHRSVSWYQQTPGQGLQFLFEYFSETQRNKGNFPGRFSGRQFSNSRSEMNVSTLELGDSALYLCASSQRTGGNYGYTFGSGTRLTVV.